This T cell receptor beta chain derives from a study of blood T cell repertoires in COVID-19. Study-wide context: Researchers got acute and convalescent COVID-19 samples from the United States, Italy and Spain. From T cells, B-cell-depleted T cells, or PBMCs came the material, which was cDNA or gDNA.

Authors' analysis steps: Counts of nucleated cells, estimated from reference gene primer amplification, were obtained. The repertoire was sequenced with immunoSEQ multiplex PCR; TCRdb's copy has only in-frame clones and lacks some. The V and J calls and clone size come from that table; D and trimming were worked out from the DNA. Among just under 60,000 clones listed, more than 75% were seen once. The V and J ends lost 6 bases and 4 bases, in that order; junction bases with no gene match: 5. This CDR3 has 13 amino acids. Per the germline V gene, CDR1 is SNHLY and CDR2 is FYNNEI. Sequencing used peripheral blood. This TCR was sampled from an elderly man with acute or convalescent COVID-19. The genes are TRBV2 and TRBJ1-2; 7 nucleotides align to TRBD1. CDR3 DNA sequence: TGTGCCAGCAGAGTTCAGGGGGGCTATGGCTACACCTTC. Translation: CASRVQGGYGYTF.